This TCR beta chain was observed in a study of cytomegalovirus exposure and HLA in healthy donors. The wider study: Among 150 million to 200 million T cells, an earlier analysis found approximately 110 million unique TCR beta sequences.

The PCR used 60 Vbeta and 13 Jbeta primers. Clones were read by immunoSEQ multiplex PCR, and TCRdb kept only the in-frame ones, dropping some. This table holds about 200,000 clones. As concerns this clone: Its target is not known.

Per the germline V gene, CDR1 is ENHRY and CDR2 is SYGVKD. The CDR3 totals 17 residues. Trimming pared 3 bases from V and 3 bases from J, leaving 21 bases between. Study-wide points: Later on, analysis showed that most CMV-associated TCR beta chains appeared to be HLA-restricted. Highly shared variants forming one cluster were likely a sequencing artifact.

This TCR was sampled from a woman in her thirties in good health and CMV-seropositive. The sample consisted of PBMCs. The chain uses TRBV10-3 and TRBJ2-7, with a weak D call TRBD1 (6 bases). CDR3 sequence reads: CAISDPTRDTLGYEQYF. DNA for the CDR3: TGTGCCATCAGTGATCCGACCCGGGACACTCTGGGCTACGAGCAGTACTTC.